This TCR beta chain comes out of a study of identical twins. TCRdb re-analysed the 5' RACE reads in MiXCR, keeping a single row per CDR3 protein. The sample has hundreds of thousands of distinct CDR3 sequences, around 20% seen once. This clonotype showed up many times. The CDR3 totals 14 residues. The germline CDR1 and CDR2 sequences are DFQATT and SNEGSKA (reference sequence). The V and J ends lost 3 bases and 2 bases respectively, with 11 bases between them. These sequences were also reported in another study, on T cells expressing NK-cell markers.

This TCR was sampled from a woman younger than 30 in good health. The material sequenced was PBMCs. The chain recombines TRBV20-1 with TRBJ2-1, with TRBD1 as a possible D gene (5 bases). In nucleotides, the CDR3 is TGCAGTGCTAGGTATAGGGGCACCTACAATGAGCAGTTCTTC. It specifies CSARYRGTYNEQFF.